This T cell receptor beta chain derives from a study of blood T cell repertoires in COVID-19. Study-level information: The United States, Italy and Spain were the sources of the acute and convalescent COVID-19 samples.

Profiled with immunoSEQ multiplex PCR; TCRdb holds only in-frame clones, not every one. The sample consists of more than 150,000 clones, 60% to 80% of them appearing once. V lost 4 bases to trimming and J lost 9 bases, with 13 bases between them. This CDR3 is built from 12 residues. Per the germline V gene, CDR1 is MNHEY and CDR2 is SVGAGI. The specimen was peripheral blood. The gene calls are TRBV6-5 and TRBJ2-7, with D unclear. The TCR was taken from a man aged 60-69 years with active or convalescent COVID-19. The CDR3 protein is CASSSALLGQYF. The CDR3 DNA follows: TGTGCCAGCAGTTCGGCACTGCTAGGGCAGTACTTC.